These 30 T cell receptor beta chains came from one sample sequenced in a study of radiotherapy plus CTLA-4 blockade in lung cancer. The assay was immunoSEQ multiplex PCR, and TCRdb's table has in-frame clones only and misses some. The sample yields about 47,000 clones, around 77% seen once. The sample was peripheral blood, taken from a patient treated with radiotherapy plus ipilimumab. The receptors originated from a human donor with non-small cell lung cancer who had stable disease on radiotherapy plus ipilimumab.

The chain uses TRBV7-2 and TRBJ2-1, with TRBD1 as a possible D gene (5 bases). Trimming removed 5 bases from V and 9 bases from J, with 14 bases in between. Germline lookup yields CDR1 SGHTA and CDR2 FQGNSA. The CDR3 is 13 amino acids. The CDR3 DNA follows: TGTGCCAGCAGCCTCGCACAGGCTGGTGAGCAGTTCTTC. Its protein is CASSLAQAGEQFF.

J is TRBJ1-3 and V is TRBV6-4; 10 bases fit TRBD1. This CDR3 is 18 amino acids long. Trimming removed 7 bases from V and 3 bases from J; junction bases left unmatched: 15. CDR1 is MRHNA, CDR2 SNTAGT, per germline. The CDR3 here is CASNRARDRGIHGNTIYF. In DNA form, the CDR3 reads TGTGCCAGCAACCGGGCCCGGGACAGGGGTATTCATGGAAACACCATATATTTT.

This chain uses TRBV9 with TRBJ1-2; D is ambiguous. The CDR3 runs 14 residues. V shed 6 bases and J shed 7 bases, with 19 bases lying between them. Looked up from germline, CDR1 is SGDLS and CDR2 is YYNGEE. The CDR3 sequence is CASTRQQKDCGYTF. The CDR3 nucleotides are TGTGCCAGCACCCGTCAACAGAAGGACTGTGGCTACACCTTC.

The CDR3: CASRGYGTDTQYF. The CDR3 bases are TGTGCCAGCAGAGGGTACGGGACAGATACGCAGTATTTT. The chain recombines TRBV27 with TRBJ2-3, with no clear D. Germline V lookup: CDR1 MNHEY, CDR2 SMNVEV (reference sequence). There are 13 residues in the CDR3. V lost 6 bases to trimming and J lost 3 bases, with 10 bases between them.

The gene calls are TRBV5-1 and TRBJ1-6; D is uncertain. Germline loops: CDR1 SGHRS, CDR2 YFSETQ. Trimming left V 0 bases short and J 0 bases short, with 10 bases between. The CDR3 length is 17 residues. CDR3: CASSLVGSSSYNSPLHF. CDR3 DNA sequence: TGCGCCAGCAGCTTGGTTGGATCAAGCTCCTATAATTCACCCCTCCACTTT.

The chain combines TRBV23-1 with TRBJ2-5; 12 bases are a match to TRBD1. TRBV23-1 belongs to the ORF category, with a function that is uncertain. The length of the CDR3 is 18 residues. V trimming: 1 base; J trimming: 5 bases; junction bases outside the gene matches: 11. CDR3 DNA: TGCGCCAGCAGTCAATTTGAGCCGGGACAGGGGGCGGGGGAGACCCAGTACTTC. Its translation is CASSQFEPGQGAGETQYF.

This rearrangement joins TRBV28 to TRBJ1-1; the match to TRBD1 covers 9 bases. V lost 4 bases and J lost 2; bases outside the gene matches: 2. The CDR3 length is 14 residues. Germline V gene data show CDR1 as MDHEN and CDR2 as SYDVKM. The CDR3 region is CASSSGQGNTEAFF. The CDR3 nucleotides are TGTGCCAGCAGTTCGGGACAGGGTAACACTGAAGCTTTCTTT.

The CDR3: CASSPKPIQGGYNSPLHF. The DNA for the CDR3 is TGTGCCAGCAGCCCGAAACCAATACAGGGTGGTTATAATTCACCCCTCCACTTT. The chain employs TRBV5-6 and TRBJ1-6; the D gene is possibly TRBD1 (6 bases). The germline V gene encodes CDR1 SGHDT and CDR2 YYEEEE. Trimming took 4 bases from V and 4 from J, leaving 21 bases between them. This CDR3 has 18 residues.

This clone was observed a few times. This chain uses TRBV2 with TRBJ1-1, with 11 bases lining up with TRBD1. The V segment lost 7 bases and the J segment 5 bases; nucleotides outside the gene matches: 9. Looked up from germline, CDR1 is SNHLY and CDR2 is FYNNEI. CDR3 length: 15 amino acids. The CDR3: CASTRTGGVRTEAFF. The CDR3 nucleotides are TGTGCCAGCACCAGGACAGGGGGCGTGAGGACTGAAGCTTTCTTT.

This clone appeared a single time. The rearrangement uses TRBV2 and TRBJ2-5; TRBD2 aligns across 11 bases. The CDR3 is 16 residues long. V lost 7 bases and J lost 2; bases outside the gene matches: 9. Per germline, CDR1 SNHLY and CDR2 FYNNEI. CDR3 region: CASKVAGGPRQETQYF. CDR3 nucleotides: TGTGCCAGCAAGGTAGCGGGGGGGCCCCGTCAAGAGACCCAGTACTTC.

The rearrangement uses TRBV5-6 and TRBJ1-1; 8 bases line up with TRBD1. The trim removed 4 bases at V and 0 bases at J, leaving 2 bases unmatched. The germline CDR1 and CDR2 sequences are SGHDT and YYEEEE. CDR3 size: 14 residues. CDR3 bases: TGTGCCAGCAGCAAGACAGGGGTGAACACTGAAGCTTTCTTT. Its translation is CASSKTGVNTEAFF.

CDR3 nucleotide sequence: TGTGCCAGCAGCCAAGATAGGGCAGCCGTTGGAAACACCATATATTTT. This encodes CASSQDRAAVGNTIYF. The chain recombines TRBV14 with TRBJ1-3, with unresolved D. The germline V and J ends were trimmed by 0 bases and 3 bases, with 12 bases remaining between them. The length of the CDR3 is 16 residues. CDR1 and CDR2 (germline): SGHDN, FVKESK.

The gene calls are TRBV6-1 and TRBJ2-3; the match to TRBD1 covers 9 bases. Trimming took 5 bases from V and 1 from J; bases not matched to a gene: 4. This CDR3 is 15 amino acids long. In germline, CDR1 is MNHNS, CDR2 SASEGT. The CDR3 is CASSTTGGGTDTQYF. The CDR3 region has the DNA TGTGCCAGCAGTACGACAGGGGGTGGCACAGATACGCAGTATTTT.

The CDR3 sequence: CASSYSSGGQYF. The CDR3 DNA reads TGTGCCAGCAGTTACTCGTCCGGGGGGCAGTACTTC. J is TRBJ2-7 and V is TRBV6-5; a possible D gene is TRBD2 (6 bases). Germline V gives CDR1 MNHEY, CDR2 SVGAGI. Trimming took off 0 bases at V and 9 bases at J, with 9 bases between the two ends. The CDR3 runs 12 residues.

In its sample, this clone was seen once. The CDR3 sequence is CASSELGTGNTEAFF. Here the CDR3 DNA reads TGTGCCAGCAGTGAATTAGGTACAGGGAACACTGAAGCTTTCTTT. This chain joins TRBV25-1 and TRBJ1-1, with D maybe TRBD1 (5 bases). Germline CDR1 MGHDK, CDR2 SYGVNS. The CDR3 length is 15 residues. V was pared by 1 base and J by 1 base, with 10 bases between. Supplemented by reference TRBV25-1 and TRBJ1-1, the full variable domain reads EADIYQTPRYLVIGTGKKITLECSQTMGHDKMYWYQQDPGMELHLIHYSYGVNSTEKGDLSSESTVSRIRTEHFPLTLESARPSHTSQYLCASSELGTGNTEAFFGQGTRLTVV.

This clone came up once. The CDR3 loop is CASSLVPAVNSPLHF. As DNA, the CDR3 is TGCGCCAGCAGCTTGGTCCCAGCGGTTAATTCACCCCTCCACTTT. V usage is TRBV5-1 and J usage is TRBJ1-6; the D is unclear. This CDR3 spans 15 amino acids. Germline values: CDR1 SGHRS, CDR2 YFSETQ. Trimming left V 0 bases short and J 6 bases short, with 10 bases between.

This sequence joins TRBV5-1 and TRBJ2-7; a possible D gene is TRBD2 (7 bases). The CDR3 totals 14 residues. In germline, CDR1 is SGHRS, CDR2 YFSETQ. The germline V and J ends were trimmed by 0 bases and 2 bases, with 9 bases remaining between them. The CDR3, as DNA: TGCGCCAGCAGCTTGGGCGGGGGCCCCTACGAGCAGTACGTC. Amino acids: CASSLGGGPYEQYV.

V is TRBV10-2 and J is TRBJ1-4, with 9 bases matching TRBD1. The V gene end was trimmed by 7 bases and the J gene end by 8 bases; junction bases not matched to a gene: 5. The CDR3 runs 13 residues. Germline CDR1 and CDR2: WSHSY and SAAADI. CDR3 amino acids: CASMGQGGEKLFF. The CDR3 DNA sequence: TGCGCCAGCATGGGACAGGGCGGGGAAAAACTGTTTTTT.

The chain couples TRBV6-1 to TRBJ1-1; D possibly corresponds to TRBD1 (6 bases). The CDR3 consists of 13 residues. Germline CDR1 MNHNS, CDR2 SASEGT. Trimming took 7 bases from V and 4 from J, leaving 13 bases between them. CDR3 in DNA: TGTGCCAGCATGATAGGGGGTGGCACTGAAGCTTTCTTT. This translates into CASMIGGGTEAFF.

J is TRBJ1-6 and V is TRBV7-8, with D uncertain. Between the trimmed V and J ends, which lost 1 base and 14 bases, there was a span of 12 bases. CDR3 length equals 13 residues. Looked up from germline, CDR1 is SGHVS and CDR2 is FQNEAQ. CDR3 in amino acids: CASSLVGSAALHF. CDR3 coding DNA: TGTGCCAGCAGCTTAGTAGGGTCGGCCGCCCTCCACTTT.

V and J are TRBV29-1 and TRBJ1-2, with 12 bases identical to TRBD1. Trimming at V came to 6 bases and at J to 8 bases, leaving 10 bases not matched to a gene. The CDR3 extends over 14 amino acids. Germline V lookup: CDR1 SQVTM, CDR2 ANQGSEA. CDR3 in DNA: TGCAGCGTGGCAACGGGACAGGGGGCTGGAGGCTACACCTTC. Translating gives CSVATGQGAGGYTF.

This chain links TRBV19 with TRBJ1-5, with D possibly matching TRBD1 (5 bases). In germline, CDR1 is LNHDA, CDR2 SQIVND (reference sequence). V was cut by 10 bases and J by 1 base, with 17 bases left in between. CDR3 size: 15 residues. As DNA, the CDR3 is TGTGCCACAACTTTCAGGGTTAAGAGCAATCAGCCCCAGCATTTT. Residues: CATTFRVKSNQPQHF.

This sequence joins TRBV10-3 and TRBJ2-3, with TRBD2 identical over 11 bases. Losses at the gene ends were 4 bases for V and 2 bases for J; bases not matched to a gene: 5. This CDR3 contains 16 residues. Per germline, CDR1 ENHRY and CDR2 SYGVKD. DNA of the CDR3: TGTGCCATCAGTGCACTAGCGGGGGCCTTCACAGATACGCAGTATTTT. This translates into CAISALAGAFTDTQYF.

This chain links TRBV6-5 with TRBJ1-5; D is ambiguous. Trimming removed 2 bases from V and 4 bases from J, with 15 bases in between. The CDR3 loop spans 16 amino acids. In germline, CDR1 is MNHEY, CDR2 SVGAGI. DNA for the CDR3: TGTGCCAGCAGTTACGGGTGGGCAGGAACAAATCAGCCCCAGCATTTT. Translating gives CASSYGWAGTNQPQHF.

This clone was seen once. The CDR3 nucleotides read TGTGCCAGCAGCGGGACAGGGCTGAACACTGAAGCTTTCTTT. Its protein product is CASSGTGLNTEAFF. The chain employs TRBV6-5 and TRBJ1-1; TRBD1 aligns across 9 bases. The CDR3 spans 14 residues. The V gene's germline CDR1 is MNHEY and CDR2 SVGAGI. V dropped 6 bases and J dropped 0; count of bases not matched to a gene: 2.

The rearrangement links TRBV6-1 to TRBJ2-3; perhaps TRBD2 as D (5 bases). The CDR3 loop spans 14 amino acids. Per germline, CDR1 MNHNS and CDR2 SASEGT. V lost 4 bases to trimming and J lost 2 bases, with 10 bases between them. The CDR3 region is CASSAAGHTDTQYF. CDR3 sequence (DNA): TGTGCCAGCAGTGCGGCGGGTCACACAGATACGCAGTATTTT.

This clone is a singleton in its sample. This CDR3 is CASTLGNRGQGIQYF. CDR3 DNA: TGTGCCAGCACCCTGGGGAACAGGGGGCAGGGCATTCAGTACTTC. V is TRBV7-2 and J is TRBJ2-4; 9 positions agree with TRBD1. V trimming: 7 bases; J trimming: 9 bases; junction bases outside the gene matches: 13. CDR1 and CDR2 from the germline V gene are SGHTA and FQGNSA. The CDR3 has 15 amino acids.

The chain carries TRBV9 and TRBJ2-5, with 10 bases aligning to TRBD2. Germline loops: CDR1 SGDLS, CDR2 YYNGEE. The CDR3 totals 15 residues. V shed 0 bases, J shed 11 bases, and the junction held 10 bases outside the gene matches. The CDR3 loop is CASSVGLAGEELQYF. CDR3 in DNA: TGTGCCAGCAGCGTAGGGCTAGCGGGGGAGGAATTGCAGTACTTC.

The chain employs TRBV7-2 and TRBJ2-1; D possibly matches TRBD1 or TRBD2 (5 bases each). V lost 1 base to trimming and J lost 15 bases, with 19 bases between them. This CDR3 spans 14 amino acids. Germline V gives CDR1 SGHTA, CDR2 FQGNSA. The CDR3 region has the DNA TGTGCCAGCAGCTTAGAGACATACCGGGACCCGGGGTTCTTC. Protein: CASSLETYRDPGFF.

This rearrangement joins TRBV25-1 to TRBJ2-1; no reliable D call. From germline, CDR1 is MGHDK and CDR2 SYGVNS. CDR3 length: 11 amino acids. Trimming left V 7 bases short and J 10 bases short, with 11 bases between. The CDR3 DNA sequence: TGTGCCAGCACGAGACTCGGCGAGCAGTTCTTC. Its translation: CASTRLGEQFF.